The 32 T cell receptor beta chains presented below share a single source sample, sequenced in a study of tissue T cells after allogeneic stem cell transplantation (dated by TCRdb to between 2021 and 2024). To prepare the library, the immunoSEQ multiplex PCR assay was applied. TCRdb obtained this table from immuneACCESS and retained in-frame rearrangements with V and J assigned. These tables miss some clones; where compared with another copy, unresolved V genes account for less than half of the shortfall, and the remainder is unexplained. The sample table holds around 2,000 clones, of which roughly 55% were seen once. Roughly 18% of the sample is held by the ten biggest clonotypes. The time point label on this specimen signifies: mouse harvest day 7 after allogeneic transplant. Each mouse graft consisted of 10^7 T-cell-depleted bone marrow cells plus 10^6 splenic CD5+ T cells and was given by tail vein injection.

Sequencing was performed on liver tissue. Receptors originate from a female BALB/c mouse given C57BL/6 T cells with graft-versus-host disease after an allogeneic hematopoietic cell transplant.

Notes on this clone: Here the gene names and germline are mouse. The read stops 1 residue short of the end of the CDR3; the missing end is completed from the germline J gene. V gene TRBV3 combines with J gene TRBJ2-4; no clear D gene. This CDR3 region has 13 residues. Trimming pared 3 bases from V and 0 bases from J, leaving 4 bases between. From germline, CDR1 is SNHLY and CDR2 FYNGKV (reference sequence). The part of the CDR3 DNA that was read is TGTGCCAGCAGCTTGAGTAGTCAAAACACCTTGTAC. Translation gives CASSLSSQNTLY. The whole CDR3 protein is CASSLSSQNTLYF.

Worth noting for this clone: The gene symbols are mouse symbols. The DNA ends 1 residue before the CDR3 does, and the rest of the CDR3 is filled in from the germline J gene. This chain joins TRBV26 and TRBJ1-2; D perhaps matches TRBD1 (5 bases). The germline CDR1 and CDR2 sequences are KGHPV and FQNQEV (reference sequence). The CDR3 has 13 amino acids. The V end lost 2 bases, the J end lost 2 bases, and 6 bases lay between the germline ends. Partial CDR3 DNA: TGTGCCAGCAGTCTGGAGGGGAACTCCGACTACACC. Amino acids: CASSLEGNSDYT. Given in full, the CDR3 is CASSLEGNSDYTF.

This clone was observed a few times. Gene names refer to mouse genes. The read comes to an end 1 residue before the CDR3 does, leaving the germline J gene to fill in the end. The chain combines TRBV16 with TRBJ2-5; D might be TRBD2 (6 bases). From germline, CDR1 is SGHSA and CDR2 FRNQAP. The germline V and J ends were trimmed by 1 base and 2 bases, with 7 bases remaining between them. CDR3 length: 14 residues. CDR3 region: CASSLGGLQDTQYF. CDR3 bases read: TGTGCAAGCAGCTTAGGGGGACTCCAAGACACCCAGTAC.

In the case of this clone: Gene names follow the mouse nomenclature. The read ends 1 residue shy of where the CDR3 ends; the end is completed using the germline J gene. The chain has TRBV1 and TRBJ2-5; 9 nucleotides align to TRBD2. The germline CDR1 and CDR2 sequences are NSQYPW and LRSPGD (reference sequence). Trimming took 3 bases from V and 4 from J; bases not matched to a gene: 2. CDR3 size: 14 residues. Partial CDR3 DNA: TGCACCTGCAGTGCTCGACTGGGGGAAGACACCCAGTAC. Translation: CTCSARLGEDTQY. The entire CDR3 protein reads CTCSARLGEDTQYF.

This clone was counted a few times. Gene labels here are mouse ones. The read gets to within 1 residue of the CDR3 end, and the germline J gene fills in the rest. The rearrangement uses TRBV5 and TRBJ2-5; 7 bases are a match to TRBD2. V lost 0 bases and J lost 2; bases outside the gene matches: 2. Germline CDR1 is LGHNA and CDR2 is YNLKQL (reference sequence). CDR3 length: 15 residues. The sequenced CDR3 bases are TGTGCCAGCAGCCAAGACTGGGGGTCCCAAGACACCCAGTAC. Its translation: CASSQDWGSQDTQY. The entire CDR3 protein is CASSQDWGSQDTQYF.

Of note for this clone: Gene names and germline refer to mouse. The DNA ends 1 residue before the CDR3 does, and the rest of the CDR3 is filled in from the germline J gene. This chain links TRBV13-1 with TRBJ1-6; D call uncertain. TRBJ1-6 is reported as an ORF; its role is uncertain. Germline V gene sequence: CDR1 NSHNY, CDR2 SYGAGN. Trimming shortened V by 5 bases and J by 2 bases, and 11 bases separated the two germline ends. The CDR3 spans 15 residues. The CDR3 protein is CASSPGRAYNSPLYF. The CDR3 bases that were read are TGTGCCAGCAGCCCTGGGAGAGCCTATAATTCGCCCCTCTAC.

Of note for this clone: Gene names refer to mouse genes. The read comes to an end 1 residue before the CDR3 does, leaving the germline J gene to fill in the end. The V call is TRBV26, the J call TRBJ1-2; a weak D match, TRBD1 (6 bases). The CDR3 loop spans 14 amino acids. The V and J ends lost 6 bases and 0 bases respectively, with 11 bases between them. Germline V CDR1 and CDR2: KGHPV, FQNQEV (reference sequence). CDR3 in amino acids: CASRPGHPNSDYTF. CDR3 bases read: TGTGCCAGCAGACCGGGACACCCAAACTCCGACTACACC.

Notes on this clone: Mouse gene names apply. Read coverage stops 1 residue before the CDR3 terminus; the germline J gene supplies the remainder. This chain uses TRBV26 with TRBJ2-3, with D perhaps matching TRBD2 (5 bases). Germline V lookup: CDR1 KGHPV, CDR2 FQNQEV (reference sequence). Trimming stripped 7 bases from V and 1 base from J, with 9 bases between. The CDR3 contains 13 residues. The CDR3 loop reads CASNGDRAETLYF. The part of the CDR3 DNA that was read is TGTGCCAGCAATGGGGATCGTGCAGAAACGCTGTAT.

Comments on this clone: Gene names follow the mouse nomenclature. CDR3 in amino acids: CASTFRVKNTLYF. The covered CDR3 bases are TGTGCCAGCACCTTCAGGGTGAAAAACACCTTGTAC. The chain links TRBV19 to TRBJ2-4; a weak D match, TRBD1 (5 bases). Read data end 1 residue before the CDR3 end; the end is taken from the germline J gene. The CDR3 totals 13 residues. Trimming pared 6 bases from V and 4 bases from J, leaving 12 bases between. Germline V gene lookup returns CDR1 FNHDT and CDR2 SITEND (reference sequence).

Comments on this clone: All gene names here are mouse names. The read gets to within 1 residue of the CDR3 end, and the germline J gene fills in the rest. V is TRBV12-1 and J is TRBJ2-4; D gene ambiguous. Germline CDR1 and CDR2: SGHSN and HYEKVE. V was trimmed by 0 bases and J by 0 bases, leaving 9 bases between them. This CDR3 is built from 15 residues. Here the CDR3 reads CASSLAQTSQNTLYF. The DNA read from the CDR3 is TGTGCCAGCTCTCTCGCACAAACTAGTCAAAACACCTTGTAC. Combining the CDR3 with reference TRBV12-1 and TRBJ2-4 gives the whole variable domain DSGVVQSPRHIIKEKGGRSVLTCIPISGHSNVVWYQQTLGKELKFLIQHYEKVERDKGFLPSRFSVQQFDDYHSEMNMSALELEDSAMYFCASSLAQTSQNTLYFGAGTRLSVL.

Only a few counts were recorded for this clone. Germline and genes here are mouse. The sequenced CDR3 bases are TGTGCCAGCACCTCCTCCTCCTATGAACAGTAC. It codes for CASTSSSYEQY. The complete CDR3 protein is CASTSSSYEQYF. This chain uses TRBV26 with TRBJ2-7, with D unclear. The read ends 1 residue before the CDR3 terminus; that terminus is restored from the germline J gene. The CDR3 length is 12 residues. The V gene's germline CDR1 is KGHPV and CDR2 FQNQEV (reference sequence). With 7 bases removed from V and 0 bases from J, the gap between germline ends came to 7 bases.

Turning to this clone: All gene names here are mouse names. The CDR3 end is not reached by the read, which stops 1 residue before it; the germline J gene fills it in. V is TRBV29 and J is TRBJ2-7; D may be TRBD1 (6 bases). Germline loops: CDR1 MSHET, CDR2 SYDVDS. There are 13 residues in the CDR3. Trimming took off 6 bases at V and 2 bases at J, with 11 bases between the two ends. CDR3 amino acids: CASRPGQTYEQYF. CDR3 bases read: TGTGCTAGCAGGCCGGGACAAACCTATGAACAGTAC.

On this clone: The genes are named according to mouse. The read ends 1 residue shy of where the CDR3 ends; the end is completed using the germline J gene. This chain connects TRBV23 to TRBJ2-7; the table assigns TRBD2, which was not confirmed against the DNA. The CDR3 length is 15 residues. CDR1 and CDR2 from the germline V gene are KGHTA and FQNQQP. The CDR3 spells CSSSQNWGGAEEQYF. CDR3 DNA, as far as it was read: TGCTCCAGCAGTCAAAACTGGGGGGGCGCGGAGGAACAGTAC.

A note on this clone: Germline and genes here are mouse. The read comes to an end 1 residue before the CDR3 does, leaving the germline J gene to fill in the end. The gene calls are TRBV23 and TRBJ2-2; the table's TRBD1 call for D was not verified on the DNA. Germline V gives CDR1 KGHTA, CDR2 FQNQQP. The CDR3 spans 13 residues. CDR3 DNA (partial): TGCTCCAGCAAGACAGGGAACACCGGGCAGCTCTAC. Its translation is CSSKTGNTGQLY. The whole CDR3 sequence reads CSSKTGNTGQLYF.

This clone came up a few times. Mouse names are used for the genes. The read ends 1 residue shy of where the CDR3 ends; the end is completed using the germline J gene. The J gene is TRBJ1-3, the V gene TRBV13-2, with TRBD1 as a possible D gene (6 bases). CDR1 and CDR2 (germline): NNHNN, SYGAGS (reference sequence). This CDR3 contains 14 residues. Trimming stripped 4 bases from V and 0 bases from J, with 8 bases between. The CDR3 spells CASGWTDSGNTLYF. The sequenced CDR3 bases are TGTGCCAGCGGTTGGACAGATTCTGGAAATACGCTCTAT.

In the case of this clone: Germline and genes here are mouse. The read ends 1 residue shy of where the CDR3 ends; the end is completed using the germline J gene. V is TRBV5 and J is TRBJ2-5, with 7 bases aligning to TRBD2. The trim removed 0 bases at V and 2 bases at J, leaving 2 bases unmatched. There are 15 residues in the CDR3. Germline CDR1 is LGHNA and CDR2 is YNLKQL (reference sequence). The CDR3 DNA, read in part, is TGTGCCAGCAGCCAAGAGGGGGGGGGCCAAGACACCCAGTAC. Translated, it gives CASSQEGGGQDTQY. The whole CDR3 reads CASSQEGGGQDTQYF.

A remark on this clone: All gene names here are mouse names. The read ends 1 residue shy of where the CDR3 ends; the end is completed using the germline J gene. J is TRBJ2-2 and V is TRBV13-2; D may be TRBD1 (5 bases). The germline gives CDR1 NNHNN, CDR2 SYGAGS (reference sequence). This CDR3 spans 14 amino acids. Trimming took 3 bases from V and 1 from J, leaving 7 bases between them. Here the CDR3 reads CASGGQGNTGQLYF. The CDR3 bases that were read are TGTGCCAGCGGTGGGCAGGGAAACACCGGGCAGCTCTAC.

With regard to this clone: Gene names and germline refer to mouse. The observed sequence ends 1 residue before the CDR3 terminus, with the missing tail filled in from the germline J gene. V and J are TRBV15 and TRBJ2-3; D tentatively reads TRBD1 or TRBD2 (6 bases each). Germline CDR1 reads SGHND; CDR2 reads FRSKSL. Trimming shortened V by 4 bases and J by 1 base, and 12 bases separated the two germline ends. The CDR3 runs 15 residues. The CDR3 loop is CASSWDGGGAETLYF. The part of the CDR3 DNA that was read is TGTGCCAGCAGTTGGGACGGGGGCGGTGCAGAAACGCTGTAT.

Concerning this clone itself: The gene symbols are mouse symbols. The DNA read from the CDR3 is TGTGCCAGCTCTCCACTGGGGGGAGACACCGGGCAGCTCTAC. It translates to CASSPLGGDTGQLY. Given in full, the CDR3 is CASSPLGGDTGQLYF. The rearrangement uses TRBV12-1 and TRBJ2-2, with 9 nucleotides matching TRBD2. The read ends 1 residue shy of where the CDR3 ends; the end is completed using the germline J gene. The V segment lost 2 bases and the J segment 3 bases; nucleotides outside the gene matches: 3. Germline V gene sequence: CDR1 SGHSN, CDR2 HYEKVE. The CDR3 length is 15 residues. Based on the CDR3 plus reference TRBV12-1 and TRBJ2-2, the full variable domain is DSGVVQSPRHIIKEKGGRSVLTCIPISGHSNVVWYQQTLGKELKFLIQHYEKVERDKGFLPSRFSVQQFDDYHSEMNMSALELEDSAMYFCASSPLGGDTGQLYFGEGSKLTVL.

This clone has only a few counts. The listed genes are named as in mouse. The missing CDR3 end, 1 residue past where the read stops, is filled in from the germline J gene. The V gene is TRBV13-3, the J gene TRBJ1-2; a possible D gene is TRBD1 (6 bases). This CDR3 contains 13 residues. Germline-derived CDR1 and CDR2 are NNHDY and SYVADS. The ends were cut back, 6 bases at V and 0 bases at J, with 9 bases in the middle. The CDR3 region is CASKDRTNSDYTF. CDR3 DNA (partial): TGTGCCAGCAAGGACAGAACAAACTCCGACTACACC.

As regards this clone: Gene names follow the mouse nomenclature. The sequenced part of the CDR3 DNA is TGTGCCAGCAGTCCCGACTGGAGAAACACCTTGTAC. It specifies CASSPDWRNTLY. The CDR3 as a whole reads CASSPDWRNTLYF. The chain links TRBV26 to TRBJ2-4, with a weak D call TRBD2 (6 bases). Read sequence stops 1 residue before the CDR3 end, and the germline J gene provides the missing end. Germline CDR1 and CDR2: KGHPV and FQNQEV (reference sequence). There are 13 residues in the CDR3. Trimming shortened V by 4 bases and J by 5 bases, and 10 bases separated the two germline ends. The full variable domain, in which reference TRBV26 and TRBJ2-4 provide the parts outside the CDR3, is NSKVIQTPRYLVKGQGQKAKMRCIPEKGHPVVFWYQQNKNNEFKFLINFQNQEVLQQIDMTEKRFSAECPSNSPCSLEIQSSEAGDSALYLCASSPDWRNTLYFGAGTRLSVL.

Concerning this clone: Each gene name is a mouse one. The read terminates 1 residue ahead of where the CDR3 ends, so the germline J gene completes it. The rearrangement joins TRBV3 to TRBJ2-1, with TRBD1 matching over 7 bases. Germline V gives CDR1 SNHLY, CDR2 FYNGKV (reference sequence). V lost 3 bases to trimming and J lost 5 bases; unmatched junction nucleotides: 4. The CDR3 extends over 14 amino acids. CDR3 loop: CASSFRDSHAEQFF. CDR3 DNA (partial): TGTGCCAGCAGCTTCCGGGACAGCCATGCTGAGCAGTTC.

With regard to this clone: Mouse gene names and germline throughout. With the read ending 1 residue before the CDR3 end, the germline J gene is used to fill in that end. The rearrangement uses TRBV26 and TRBJ1-4; D gene ambiguous. Germline V gene sequence: CDR1 KGHPV, CDR2 FQNQEV (reference sequence). This CDR3 region has 17 residues. The V and J ends lost 0 bases and 0 bases respectively, with 11 bases between them. CDR3 bases read: TGTGCCAGCAGTCTGTCGTGGCAGCCCTTTTCCAACGAAAGATTATTT. This encodes CASSLSWQPFSNERLF. The entire CDR3 reads CASSLSWQPFSNERLFF.

Worth noting for this clone: Gene names and germline match the mouse. The CDR3 end falls 1 residue outside the read, so it is completed with the germline J gene. J is TRBJ2-7 and V is TRBV3, with 10 bases that match TRBD2. Germline V gives CDR1 SNHLY, CDR2 FYNGKV (reference sequence). This CDR3 has 14 residues. The junction had 4 bases not matched to a gene; V was cut back by 4 bases and J by 4 bases. Incomplete CDR3 DNA: TGTGCCAGCAGCTCCCCACTGGGGGGGTATGAACAGTAC. This codes for CASSSPLGGYEQY. In full, the CDR3 is CASSSPLGGYEQYF. The full variable domain, with the rest looked up from reference TRBV3 and TRBJ2-7, is GPKVLQIPSHQIIDMGQMVTLNCDPVSNHLYFYWYKQILGQQMEFLVNFYNGKVMEKSKLFKDQFSVERPDGSYFTLKIQPTALEDSAVYFCASSSPLGGYEQYFGPGTRLTVL.

On this clone itself: Germline and genes here are mouse. The missing CDR3 end, 1 residue past where the read stops, is filled in from the germline J gene. The chain combines TRBV26 with TRBJ2-1; no clear D. V was shortened by 5 bases and J by 1 base, with 6 bases between the two germline ends. Germline V lookup: CDR1 KGHPV, CDR2 FQNQEV (reference sequence). CDR3 size: 13 residues. The CDR3 sequence: CASSLQNYAEQFF. The sequenced CDR3 bases are TGTGCCAGCAGTTTACAGAACTATGCTGAGCAGTTC.

The sample holds a few counts of this clone. Genes and germline come from the mouse. The covered CDR3 bases are TGTGCCAGCAGTCCCGACAGATATGAACAGTAC. It translates to CASSPDRYEQY. The complete CDR3 reads CASSPDRYEQYF. V gene TRBV26 combines with J gene TRBJ2-7; weak D call: TRBD1 (5 bases). The CDR3 end lies 1 residue beyond the end of the read and is filled in from the germline J gene. Per germline, CDR1 KGHPV and CDR2 FQNQEV (reference sequence). The CDR3 is 12 residues long. The V and J ends lost 4 bases and 4 bases respectively, with 8 bases between them.

To note about this clone: Gene names are the mouse ones. The CDR3 extends 1 residue past the end of the read, so its final part is completed from the germline J gene. The genes are TRBV3 and TRBJ2-7, with D perhaps being TRBD1 or TRBD2 (6 bases each). The CDR3 has 12 amino acids. Germline CDR1 is SNHLY and CDR2 is FYNGKV (reference sequence). The ends were cut back, 3 bases at V and 6 bases at J, with 9 bases in the middle. The sequenced part of the CDR3 DNA is TGTGCCAGCAGCTTGGAGGGGGGTGAACAGTAC. This codes for CASSLEGGEQY. The whole CDR3 is CASSLEGGEQYF.

Concerning this clone itself: All gene names here are mouse names. The CDR3 end lies 1 residue beyond the end of the read and is filled in from the germline J gene. The chain has TRBV5 and TRBJ1-1; D is unclear. This CDR3 comprises 13 residues. V lost 0 bases, J lost 5 bases, and 7 bases lay in between. Germline lookup yields CDR1 LGHNA and CDR2 YNLKQL (reference sequence). The part of the CDR3 DNA that was read is TGTGCCAGCAGCCAAGACAGGCAAACAGAAGTCTTC. This codes for CASSQDRQTEVF. The CDR3 reads in full as CASSQDRQTEVFF.

In the case of this clone: Germline and genes: mouse. The sequenced fragment ends 1 residue before the CDR3 boundary, so the rest is inferred from the germline J gene. The chain has TRBV2 and TRBJ1-3; 9 positions agree with TRBD1. Trimming removed 0 bases from V and 3 bases from J; junction bases left unmatched: 3. CDR3 size: 16 residues. The germline CDR1 and CDR2 sequences are LGHNA and YSYQKL. The sequenced CDR3 bases are TGTGCCAGCAGCCAAGACGGGACAGGGAGTGGAAATACGCTCTAT. Protein sequence: CASSQDGTGSGNTLY. In full, the CDR3 is CASSQDGTGSGNTLYF.

This clone was seen just once. Mouse germline and gene names are used. Coverage ceases 1 residue before the CDR3 finishes, and the germline J gene fills in the end. This chain uses TRBV26 with TRBJ2-2; 7 bases align to TRBD1. The CDR3 loop spans 15 amino acids. Losses at the gene ends were 4 bases for V and 0 bases for J; bases not matched to a gene: 2. The V gene's germline CDR1 is KGHPV and CDR2 FQNQEV (reference sequence). CDR3 DNA, as far as it was read: TGTGCCAGCAGTCGGGGGACAGCAAACACCGGGCAGCTCTAC. It translates to CASSRGTANTGQLY. The complete CDR3 sequence is CASSRGTANTGQLYF.

This clone was observed once. Mouse names are used for the genes. The observed sequence ends 1 residue before the CDR3 terminus, with the missing tail filled in from the germline J gene. The V gene is TRBV17, the J gene TRBJ2-4; TRBD2 matches at 8 bases. The V and J ends lost 2 bases and 1 base, in that order; junction bases with no gene match: 8. In germline, CDR1 is MNHDT, CDR2 YYDKIL. The CDR3 length is 17 residues. This chain's CDR3 is CASSRTGGRQGQNTLYF. The covered CDR3 bases are TGTGCTAGCAGTAGAACTGGGGGAAGACAGGGTCAAAACACCTTGTAC.

A single count supports this clone. Gene names and germline refer to mouse. The missing CDR3 end, 1 residue past where the read stops, is filled in from the germline J gene. The genes are TRBV19 and TRBJ1-1; possibly TRBD1 for D (5 bases). CDR1 FNHDT and CDR2 SITEND come from the germline V gene (reference sequence). Trimming removed 0 bases from V and 1 base from J, with 10 bases in between. CDR3 length: 15 amino acids. The CDR3 spells CASSIGGQGNTEVFF. The covered CDR3 bases are TGTGCCAGCAGTATAGGGGGCCAAGGGAACACAGAAGTCTTC.